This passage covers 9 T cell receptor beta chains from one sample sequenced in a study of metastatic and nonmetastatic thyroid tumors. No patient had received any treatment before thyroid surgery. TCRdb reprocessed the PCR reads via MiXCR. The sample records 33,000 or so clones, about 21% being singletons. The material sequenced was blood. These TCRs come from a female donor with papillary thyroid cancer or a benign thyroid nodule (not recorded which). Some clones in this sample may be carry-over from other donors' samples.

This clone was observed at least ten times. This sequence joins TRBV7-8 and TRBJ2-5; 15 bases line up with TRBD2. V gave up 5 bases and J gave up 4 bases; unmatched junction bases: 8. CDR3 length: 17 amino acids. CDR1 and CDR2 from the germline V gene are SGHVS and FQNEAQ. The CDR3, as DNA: TGTGCCAGCAGCCGCGGGACTAGCGGGGGGTTGCGAGAGACCCAGTACTTC. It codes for CASSRGTSGGLRETQYF.

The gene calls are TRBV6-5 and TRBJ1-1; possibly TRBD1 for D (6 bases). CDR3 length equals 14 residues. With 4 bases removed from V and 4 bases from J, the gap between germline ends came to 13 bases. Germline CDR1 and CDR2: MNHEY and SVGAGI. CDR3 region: CASSWYRVSTEAFF. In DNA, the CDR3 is TGTGCCAGCAGTTGGTACAGGGTGAGCACTGAAGCTTTCTTT.

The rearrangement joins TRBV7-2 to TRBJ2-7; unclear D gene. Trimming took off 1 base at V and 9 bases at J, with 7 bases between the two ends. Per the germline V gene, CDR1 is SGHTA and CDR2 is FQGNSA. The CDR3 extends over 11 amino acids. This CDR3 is CASSLDQWQYF. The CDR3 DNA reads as TGTGCCAGCAGCTTAGACCAGTGGCAGTACTTC.

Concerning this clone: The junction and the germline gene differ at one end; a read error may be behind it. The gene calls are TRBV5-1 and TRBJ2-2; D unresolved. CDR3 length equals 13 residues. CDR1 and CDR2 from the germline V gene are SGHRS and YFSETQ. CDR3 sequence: CTSSFTNTGELFF. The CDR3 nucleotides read TGCACCAGCAGCTTCACGAACACCGGAGAGCTGTTTTTT.

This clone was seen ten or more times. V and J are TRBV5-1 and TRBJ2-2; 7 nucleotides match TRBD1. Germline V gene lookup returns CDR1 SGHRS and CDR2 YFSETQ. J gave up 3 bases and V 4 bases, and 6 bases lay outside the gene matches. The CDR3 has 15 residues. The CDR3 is CASSPGTVDTGELFF. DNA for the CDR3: TGCGCCAGCAGCCCGGGGACAGTCGACACCGGGGAGCTGTTTTTT.

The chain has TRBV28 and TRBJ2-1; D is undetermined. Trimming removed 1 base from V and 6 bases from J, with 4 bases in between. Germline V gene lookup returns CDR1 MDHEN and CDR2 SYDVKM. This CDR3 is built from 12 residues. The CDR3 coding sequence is TGTGCCAGCAGTTTATCCATCAATGAGCAGTTCTTC. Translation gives CASSLSINEQFF. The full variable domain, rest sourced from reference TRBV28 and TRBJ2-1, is DVKVTQSSRYLVKRTGEKVFLECVQDMDHENMFWYRQDPGLGLRLIYFSYDVKMKEKGDIPEGYSVSREKKERFSLILESASTNQTSMYLCASSLSINEQFFGPGTRLTVL.

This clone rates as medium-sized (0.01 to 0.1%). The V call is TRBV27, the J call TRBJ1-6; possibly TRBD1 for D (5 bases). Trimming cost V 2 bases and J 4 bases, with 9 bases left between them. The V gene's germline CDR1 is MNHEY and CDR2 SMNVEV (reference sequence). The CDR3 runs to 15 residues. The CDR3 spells CASSLEGLYNSPLHF. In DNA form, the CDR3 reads TGTGCCAGCAGTTTAGAGGGGCTGTATAATTCACCCCTCCACTTT.

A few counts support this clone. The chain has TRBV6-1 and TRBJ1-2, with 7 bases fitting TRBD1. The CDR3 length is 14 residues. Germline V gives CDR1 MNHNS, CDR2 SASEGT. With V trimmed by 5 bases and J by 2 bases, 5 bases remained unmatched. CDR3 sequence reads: CASSIGQANYGYTF. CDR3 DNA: TGTGCCAGCAGTATAGGACAGGCCAACTATGGCTACACCTTC.

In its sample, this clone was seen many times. The CDR3 region is CASRATGTGTYEQYF. CDR3 nucleotides: TGTGCCAGCAGGGCCACCGGGACAGGGACCTACGAGCAGTACTTC. The V gene is TRBV2, the J gene TRBJ2-7, with TRBD1 identical over 9 bases. The length of the CDR3 is 15 residues. CDR1 and CDR2 (germline): SNHLY, FYNNEI. The junction had 8 bases not matched to a gene; V was cut back by 6 bases and J by 2 bases.